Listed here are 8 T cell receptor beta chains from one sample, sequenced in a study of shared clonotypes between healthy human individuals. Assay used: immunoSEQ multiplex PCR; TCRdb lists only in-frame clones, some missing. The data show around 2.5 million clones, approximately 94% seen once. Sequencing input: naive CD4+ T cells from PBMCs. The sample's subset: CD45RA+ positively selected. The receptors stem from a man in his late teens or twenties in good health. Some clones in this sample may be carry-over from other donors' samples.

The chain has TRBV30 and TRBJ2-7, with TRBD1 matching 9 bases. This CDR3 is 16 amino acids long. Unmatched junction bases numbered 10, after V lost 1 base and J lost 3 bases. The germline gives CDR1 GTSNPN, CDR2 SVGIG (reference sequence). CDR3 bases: TGTGCCTGGAGTGGAGAGACAGGGGGTACTTACTACGAGCAGTACTTC. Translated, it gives CAWSGETGGTYYEQYF.

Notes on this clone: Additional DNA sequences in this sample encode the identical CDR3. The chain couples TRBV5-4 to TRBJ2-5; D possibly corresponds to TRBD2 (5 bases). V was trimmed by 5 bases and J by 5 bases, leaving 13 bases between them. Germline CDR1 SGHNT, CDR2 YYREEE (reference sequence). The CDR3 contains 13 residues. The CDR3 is CASSSAGVETQYF. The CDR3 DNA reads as TGTGCCAGCAGTTCGGCCGGGGTGGAGACCCAGTACTTC.

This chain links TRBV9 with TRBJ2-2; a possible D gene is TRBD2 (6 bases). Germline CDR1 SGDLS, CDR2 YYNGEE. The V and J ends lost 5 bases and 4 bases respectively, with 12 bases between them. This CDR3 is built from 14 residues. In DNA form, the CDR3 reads TGTGCCAGCAGTTTGGGGGGAGGCACCGGGGAGCTGTTTTTT. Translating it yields CASSLGGGTGELFF.

The CDR3 DNA follows: TGTGCCACCAGCAGAGATAGGGGGAAGGGGACGACCCAGTACTTC. Protein: CATSRDRGKGTTQYF. The V call is TRBV15, the J call TRBJ2-5; tentative D call: TRBD1 (6 bases). Germline V gives CDR1 LNHNV, CDR2 YYDKDF (reference sequence). The germline V and J ends were trimmed by 0 bases and 7 bases, with 15 bases remaining between them. CDR3 size: 15 residues.

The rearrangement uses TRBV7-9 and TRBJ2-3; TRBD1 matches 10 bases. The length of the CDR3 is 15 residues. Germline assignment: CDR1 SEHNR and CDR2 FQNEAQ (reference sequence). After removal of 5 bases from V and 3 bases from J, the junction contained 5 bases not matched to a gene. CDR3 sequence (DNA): TGTGCCAGCAGCCCCGGGACAGGGGAGACAGATACGCAGTATTTT. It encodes CASSPGTGETDTQYF.

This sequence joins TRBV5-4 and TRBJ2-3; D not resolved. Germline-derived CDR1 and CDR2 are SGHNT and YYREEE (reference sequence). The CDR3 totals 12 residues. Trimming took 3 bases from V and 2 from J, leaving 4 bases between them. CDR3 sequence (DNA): TGTGCCAGCAGCTCCGACACAGATACGCAGTATTTT. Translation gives CASSSDTDTQYF.

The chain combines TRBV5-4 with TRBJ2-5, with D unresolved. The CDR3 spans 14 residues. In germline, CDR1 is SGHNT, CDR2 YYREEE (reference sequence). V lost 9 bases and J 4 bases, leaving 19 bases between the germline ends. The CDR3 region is CATRRITNGETQYF. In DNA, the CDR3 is TGTGCCACCAGAAGGATAACAAACGGAGAGACCCAGTACTTC.

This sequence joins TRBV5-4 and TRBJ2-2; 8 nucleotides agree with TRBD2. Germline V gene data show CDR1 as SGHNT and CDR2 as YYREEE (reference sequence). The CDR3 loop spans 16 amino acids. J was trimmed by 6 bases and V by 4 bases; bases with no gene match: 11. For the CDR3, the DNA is TGTGCCAGCAGCCCGGGAGGGGTGGGGTCGGCCGGGGAGCTGTTTTTT. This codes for CASSPGGVGSAGELFF. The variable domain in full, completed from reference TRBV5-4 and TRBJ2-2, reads ETGVTQSPTHLIKTRGQQVTLRCSSQSGHNTVSWYQQALGQGPQFIFQYYREEENGRGNFPPRFSGLQFPNYSSELNVNALELDDSALYLCASSPGGVGSAGELFFGEGSRLTVL.